These 7 T cell receptor beta chains share one sample of origin, sequenced in a study of T cell repertoires in cytomegalovirus infection. Each CDR3 protein gets one entry after TCRdb re-called the reads with MiXCR. Altogether about 700,000 distinct CDR3 sequences are present, around 32% being singletons, with the ten largest covering over 15%. These receptors' antigens are unknown. This sample comprised cultured PBMCs, obtained from culture after CMV antigen stimulation. The receptors stem from a human donor in good health (CMV status not recorded). Some clones in this sample may be carry-over from other donors' samples.

The chain recombines TRBV7-9 with TRBJ1-1; a possible D gene is TRBD1 (6 bases). CDR1 is SEHNR, CDR2 FQNEAQ, per germline (reference sequence). V was pared by 2 bases and J by 3 bases, with 16 bases between. The CDR3 spans 16 residues. CDR3 in DNA: TGTGCCAGCAGCTTACTTGGACAGTCCGTATACACTGAAGCTTTCTTT. It specifies CASSLLGQSVYTEAFF.

The chain carries TRBV10-3 and TRBJ1-2; TRBD1 is a possible D gene (6 bases). The CDR3 contains 13 residues. CDR1 and CDR2 (germline): ENHRY, SYGVKD. Trimming pared 9 bases from V and 5 bases from J, leaving 16 bases between. The CDR3 here is CAMMNRVGYGYTF. The CDR3 bases are TGTGCCATGATGAACAGGGTGGGGTATGGCTACACCTTC.

There are many counts of this clonotype. The chain couples TRBV7-2 to TRBJ2-5, with 10 bases aligning to TRBD2. V was clipped by 0 bases and J by 5 bases; unmatched bases: 6. The CDR3 has 16 amino acids. CDR1 SGHTA and CDR2 FQGNSA come from the germline V gene. The CDR3 here is CASSLAASGSRETQYF. CDR3 DNA sequence: TGTGCCAGCAGCTTAGCGGCTAGCGGGAGTAGGGAGACCCAGTACTTC.

This clonotype has just a few counts. The chain carries TRBV6-2 or TRBV6-3 and TRBJ2-2; TRBD2 matches 9 bases. J gave up 1 base and V 7 bases, and 16 bases lay outside the gene matches. Germline assignment: CDR1 MNHEY and CDR2 SVGEGT. This CDR3 spans 19 amino acids. The DNA for the CDR3 is TGTGCCAGCACCAAAGCCTGGCTAGCGGGGAATGTGAACACCGGGGAGCTGTTTTTT. Translation gives CASTKAWLAGNVNTGELFF.

The chain employs TRBV6-8 and TRBJ1-4, with D perhaps TRBD1 (5 bases). Germline values: CDR1 MNHGY, CDR2 SAAAGT. Trimming cost V 0 bases and J 7 bases, with 21 bases left between them. The CDR3 has 18 amino acids. CDR3 nucleotide sequence: TGTGCCAGCAGTTACTCCGCCTATCAGGGAACTATCCTTGAAAAACTGTTTTTT. Protein: CASSYSAYQGTILEKLFF.

This clonotype was counted a few times. The chain combines TRBV28 with TRBJ1-1; D is uncertain. The CDR3 covers 13 residues. V gave up 2 bases and J gave up 8 bases, with 12 bases separating them. CDR1 is MDHEN, CDR2 SYDVKM, per germline. CDR3 region: CASSLSQLVEAFF. CDR3 DNA: TGTGCCAGCAGTTTAAGTCAGTTAGTCGAAGCTTTCTTT.

This clonotype was observed a handful of times. The rearrangement joins TRBV20-1 to TRBJ2-3; 9 nucleotides match TRBD2. The CDR3 has 16 residues. Per germline, CDR1 DFQATT and CDR2 SNEGSKA (reference sequence). V was pared by 0 bases and J by 6 bases, with 10 bases of the junction left unmatched. The DNA of the CDR3 is TGCAGTGCTAGAGATTGGTCTAGCGGGGTCCCGGATACGCAGTATTTT. Translated, it gives CSARDWSSGVPDTQYF.